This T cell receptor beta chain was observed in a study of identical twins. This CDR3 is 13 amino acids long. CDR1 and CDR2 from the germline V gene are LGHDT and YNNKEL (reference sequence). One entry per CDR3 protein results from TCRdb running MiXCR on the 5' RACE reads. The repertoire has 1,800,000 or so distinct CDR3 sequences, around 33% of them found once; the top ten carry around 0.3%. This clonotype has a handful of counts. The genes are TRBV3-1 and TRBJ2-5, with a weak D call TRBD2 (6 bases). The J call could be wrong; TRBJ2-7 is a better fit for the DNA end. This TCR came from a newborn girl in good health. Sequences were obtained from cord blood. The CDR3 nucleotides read TGTGCCAGCAGCCAACTAGCGTTCGGCGAGCAGTACTTC. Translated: CASSQLAFGEQYF.